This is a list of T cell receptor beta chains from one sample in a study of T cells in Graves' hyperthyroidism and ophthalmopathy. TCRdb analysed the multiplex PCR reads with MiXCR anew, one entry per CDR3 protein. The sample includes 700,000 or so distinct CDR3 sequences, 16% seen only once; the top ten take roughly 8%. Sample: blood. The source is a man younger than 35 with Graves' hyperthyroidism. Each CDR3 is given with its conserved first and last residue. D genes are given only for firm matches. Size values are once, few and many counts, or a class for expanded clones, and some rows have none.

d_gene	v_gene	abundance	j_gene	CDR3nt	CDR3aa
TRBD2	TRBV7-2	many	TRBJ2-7	TGTGCCAGCAGCTTAGTTAGCGGGAGCGGTGAGCAGTACTTC	CASSLVSGSGEQYF
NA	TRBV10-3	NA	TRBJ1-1	TGTGCCATCAGTGGAAGGGGTCCGAACACTGAAGCTTTCTTT	CAISGRGPNTEAFF
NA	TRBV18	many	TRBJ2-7	TGTGCCAGCTCACCCCGCGGAGGAATAAGCTCCTACGAGCAGTACTTC	CASSPRGGISSYEQYF
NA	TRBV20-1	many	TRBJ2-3	TGCAGTGCTGATTACAGCAGCACAGATACGCAGTATTTT	CSADYSSTDTQYF
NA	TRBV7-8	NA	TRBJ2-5	TGTGCCAGCAGCTTATGGGAGCGGCAAGAGACCCAGTACTTC	CASSLWERQETQYF
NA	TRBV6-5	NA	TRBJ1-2	TGTGCCAGCAGTTACTCAGAAGACTATGGCTACACCTTC	CASSYSEDYGYTF
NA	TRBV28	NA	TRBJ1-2	TGTGCCAGCAGCCCCCTAGACAGCGGTGGCTACACCTTC	CASSPLDSGGYTF
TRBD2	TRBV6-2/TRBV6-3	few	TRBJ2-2	TGTGCCAGCAGCTATAGCGGGAGATGGACCGGGGAGCTGTTTTTT	CASSYSGRWTGELFF
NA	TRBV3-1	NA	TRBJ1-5	TGTGCCAGCAGCCAAGGTTTTGGGCCCCAGCATTTT	CASSQGFGPQHF
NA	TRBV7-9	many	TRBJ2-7	TGTGCCAGCAGCTTAGTTGGCAGCTCCTACGAGCAGTACTTC	CASSLVGSSYEQYF